This T cell receptor (beta chain) was identified during a study of TIL therapy for anti-PD-1-resistant metastatic lung cancer. Study details: Most patients had lung adenocarcinoma; several tumors were EGFR-mutant, two ALK-rearranged; half smoked currently or formerly.

Per germline, CDR1 SGHTA and CDR2 FQGNSA. Between the trimmed V and J ends, which lost 0 bases and 7 bases, there was a span of 6 bases. The CDR3 consists of 12 residues. The immunoSEQ assay was v3. Sequenced by immunoSEQ multiplex PCR; TCRdb stores in-frame clones only, minus some. Altogether nearly 60,000 clones are present, roughly 70% being singletons, with the ten largest covering about 1.8%. Indicated time point: pre-treatment sample, taken before nivolumab and TIL therapy. Sequencing used blood, obtained at baseline. The receptor was derived from a person aged 25-85 years with non-small cell lung cancer. J is TRBJ1-1 and V is TRBV7-2, with D unclear. CDR3 in amino acids: CASSLASNEAFF. In nucleotides, the CDR3 is TGTGCCAGCAGCTTAGCCAGTAATGAAGCTTTCTTT.